This T cell receptor (beta chain) was sequenced during a study of beta chain features in type 1 diabetes. Study results and limitations: The VDJ junctions of type 1 diabetes patients carried fewer insertions and more deletions. Healthy donors had naive, central memory and Treg TCRB repertoires that appeared less similar than those seen among patients. In every one of the four CD4+ subsets, TCRB CDR3s were moderately but significantly shorter in Type 1 diabetes patients.

A sort by CD45RO/CCR7/CD25/CD127/CD95/CD27 yielded CD4+ naive, central memory, regulatory and stem cell-like memory cells. This clone occurred a few times. Its antigen is unidentified. The authors reverse transcribed all of the isolated RNA, so sequencing captured expressed TCRB transcripts. Sequencing produced, on average, approximately 1 million reads for the stem cell-like memory T cell samples. Clones were read by immunoSEQ multiplex PCR, and TCRdb kept only the in-frame ones, dropping some. This sample yields 20,000 to 30,000 clones, of which 49% are seen a single time; more than 0.3% belongs to the top ten. Germline CDR1 SGHRS, CDR2 YFSETQ. J lost 5 bases, V lost 6 bases, and 5 bases had no gene match. The CDR3 extends over 13 amino acids.

Sequenced material: stem cell memory CD4+ T cells from blood. This rearrangement joins TRBV5-1 to TRBJ2-5; 9 positions agree with TRBD1. The receptor comes from a man aged 25 to 40 with type 1 diabetes. DNA of the CDR3: TGCGCCAGCATCGACAGGGGGACCGAGACCCAGTACTTC. Protein product: CASIDRGTETQYF. The full variable domain, with the rest looked up from reference TRBV5-1 and TRBJ2-5, is KAGVTQTPRYLIKTRGQQVTLSCSPISGHRSVSWYQQTPGQGLQFLFEYFSETQRNKGNFPGRFSGRQFSNSRSEMNVSTLELGDSALYLCASIDRGTETQYFGPGTRLLVL.